This paragraph covers one T cell receptor (beta chain) sequence. The antigen remains unidentified. This entry is derived from a study of vaccination and CD4 T cells after COVID-19. Study-level background: SARS-CoV-2 was confirmed by nasal swab PCR; disease was mild in nine, severe in one. Overlapping spike peptides of SARS-CoV-2, HCoV-NL63, HCoV-OC43 and HCoV-229E were used, and cells were stimulated with them. Timing of post-vaccine sample collection was a median approximately 79 days after dose two, with a range of 14 to 241.

The Oncomine TCR Beta short-read assay was applied to DNA of cultured CD4+ T cells. Using its own MiXCR run on the PCR reads, TCRdb lists one record per CDR3 protein. This sample has tens of thousands of distinct CDR3 sequences, with about 45% found just once. The sample's treatment: roughly 11-day PBMC culture with coronavirus spike peptide pools or control peptides (ViraFEST assay). Trimming took 4 bases from V and 2 from J, leaving 17 bases between them. Germline CDR1 reads MNHNS; CDR2 reads SASEGT. The CDR3 contains 16 residues. The genes are TRBV6-1 and TRBJ2-5; the D gene is possibly TRBD2 (5 bases). Sequenced: CD4+ T cells from blood, cultured in vitro. The sequence was obtained from a human donor who had recovered from COVID-19. The CDR3 DNA sequence: TGTGCCAGCAGTGGGATGTCGCGGGTAGGACAAGAGACCCAGTACTTC. This translates into CASSGMSRVGQETQYF.